The 26 T cell receptor beta chains below come from one sample, sequenced in a study of spatial heterogeneity in lung cancer. Each CDR3 protein gets one entry after TCRdb re-called the 5' RACE reads with MiXCR. This table has some 34,000 distinct CDR3 sequences, 7% to 7.5% appearing once. The time point: sample taken at primary tumor resection. The sequenced sample was PBMCs, obtained at surgery. The source is a female donor with early-stage non-small cell lung cancer.

This clonotype was seen many times. V and J are TRBV29-1 and TRBJ1-2; D is undetermined. The V and J ends lost 7 bases and 6 bases respectively, with 12 bases between them. The CDR3 has 11 amino acids. Germline values: CDR1 SQVTM, CDR2 ANQGSEA. Here the CDR3 reads CSASNLDGYTF. The CDR3 DNA follows: TGCAGCGCTTCAAACCTTGATGGCTACACCTTC.

The rearrangement links TRBV7-6 to TRBJ1-2; D is perhaps TRBD1 (5 bases). This CDR3 has 15 residues. From germline, CDR1 is SGHVS and CDR2 FNYEAQ. V was clipped by 1 base and J by 8 bases, with 17 bases between them. The CDR3 DNA follows: TGTGCCAGCAGCTTAGGAGGATGGGGACGGCTGGGCTACACCTTC. This codes for CASSLGGWGRLGYTF.

This clonotype was counted at least ten times. The chain recombines TRBV2 with TRBJ2-2; D is uncertain. CDR1 is SNHLY, CDR2 FYNNEI, per germline. Trimming cost V 2 bases and J 3 bases, with 10 bases left between them. CDR3 size: 15 residues. The chain's CDR3 is CASSERSDYTGELFF. The CDR3 coding sequence is TGTGCCAGCAGTGAAAGGTCTGACTACACCGGGGAGCTGTTTTTT.

The rearrangement links TRBV11-2 to TRBJ1-2; D possibly corresponds to TRBD1 (5 bases). The length of the CDR3 is 15 residues. CDR1 and CDR2 (germline): SGHAT, FQNNGV. Trimming shortened V by 5 bases and J by 5 bases, and 18 bases separated the two germline ends. The CDR3 DNA is TGTGCCAGCAGCCTCTCATTGGGCAGGGAGTATGGCTACACCTTC. Amino acid sequence: CASSLSLGREYGYTF.

This clonotype was seen only a few times. This rearrangement joins TRBV5-6 to TRBJ2-1; the D gene is possibly TRBD1 (6 bases). The CDR3 covers 13 residues. Germline CDR1 SGHDT, CDR2 YYEEEE. V lost 4 bases to trimming and J lost 10 bases, with 15 bases between them. CDR3 residues: CASSTPQGPEQFF. In nucleotides, the CDR3 is TGTGCCAGCAGCACCCCACAGGGCCCGGAGCAGTTCTTC.

This clonotype was picked up a small number of times. This sequence joins TRBV3-1 and TRBJ2-7; 11 bases match TRBD2. Germline V lookup: CDR1 LGHDT, CDR2 YNNKEL (reference sequence). The CDR3 is 14 residues long. J gave up 3 bases and V 5 bases, and 3 bases lay outside the gene matches. CDR3 nucleotide sequence: TGTGCCAGCAGCGTAGCGGGGGGGGACTACGAGCAGTACTTC. This sequence encodes CASSVAGGDYEQYF.

This clonotype has a count of ten or more. The chain carries TRBV23-1 and TRBJ2-5, with 7 bases that match TRBD1. TRBV23-1 is an ORF, and what it does is uncertain. The CDR3 has 15 residues. After removal of 2 bases from V and 5 bases from J, the junction contained 8 bases not matched to a gene. The CDR3 loop is CASSQAPTGSETQYF. DNA of the CDR3: TGCGCCAGCAGTCAAGCGCCGACAGGGAGCGAGACCCAGTACTTC.

The table lists this clonotype with many counts. The gene calls are TRBV5-1 and TRBJ2-4, with D unclear. There are 15 residues in the CDR3. Between the trimmed V and J ends, which lost 0 bases and 0 bases, there was a span of 7 bases. CDR1 and CDR2 (germline): SGHRS, YFSETQ. The CDR3 reads CASSLVTPAKNIQYF. For the CDR3, the DNA is TGCGCCAGCAGCTTGGTCACCCCAGCCAAAAACATTCAGTACTTC.

This clonotype occurred many times. J is TRBJ2-1 and V is TRBV7-2; D is uncertain. The V gene lost 5 bases and the J gene lost 8 bases, with 7 bases spanning the gap. The CDR3 consists of 11 residues. Germline CDR1 and CDR2: SGHTA and FQGNSA. CDR3 loop: CASSLYHEQFF. Written as DNA, the CDR3 is TGTGCCAGCAGCCTATACCATGAGCAGTTCTTC.

Only a few counts were recorded for this clonotype. The chain combines TRBV6-2 or TRBV6-3 with TRBJ2-7; tentatively, D is TRBD2 (5 bases). Germline assignment: CDR1 MNHEY and CDR2 SVGEGT. Trimming stripped 7 bases from V and 7 bases from J, with 17 bases between. The length of the CDR3 is 13 residues. The CDR3 sequence: CASIDPFRREQYF. The CDR3 DNA sequence: TGTGCCAGCATCGATCCATTCCGGAGGGAGCAGTACTTC.

This clonotype was counted between two and nine times. Here the CDR3 reads CAWSAGTRAETQYF. The CDR3 DNA reads as TGTGCCTGGAGCGCCGGGACTAGAGCAGAGACCCAGTACTTC. This chain links TRBV30 with TRBJ2-5; 8 bases match TRBD2. The CDR3 has 14 amino acids. Germline V gene data show CDR1 as GTSNPN and CDR2 as SVGIG (reference sequence). V shed 3 bases and J 4 bases; nucleotides not matched to a gene: 7. The complete variable domain, with remaining parts taken from reference TRBV30 and TRBJ2-5, reads SQTIHQWPATLVQPVGSPLSLECTVEGTSNPNLYWYRQAAGRGLQLLFYSVGIGQISSEVPQNLSASRPQDRQFILSSKKLLLSDSGFYLCAWSAGTRAETQYFGPGTRLLVL.

This clonotype was counted at least ten times. The chain is built from TRBV6-5 and TRBJ2-1; no reliable D call. This CDR3 contains 15 residues. The V end lost 5 bases, the J end lost 6 bases, and 17 bases lay between the germline ends. The germline V gene has CDR1 MNHEY and CDR2 SVGAGI. In nucleotides, the CDR3 is TGTGCCAGCAGTCCGAGTTGGACGGACCTCAATGAGCAGTTCTTC. Encoded protein: CASSPSWTDLNEQFF.

This clonotype was seen a handful of times. The J gene is TRBJ2-7, the V gene TRBV5-1; D perhaps matches TRBD1 (6 bases). Trimming stripped 1 base from V and 2 bases from J, with 7 bases between. Germline lookup yields CDR1 SGHRS and CDR2 YFSETQ. The CDR3 runs to 13 residues. For the CDR3, the DNA is TGCGCCAGCAGCTTGACAGGGCCCTACGAGCAGTACTTC. Its protein is CASSLTGPYEQYF.

This clonotype occurred many times. This chain joins TRBV6-6 and TRBJ2-1; D is possibly TRBD2 (5 bases). Germline V gene lookup returns CDR1 MNHNY and CDR2 SVGAGI (reference sequence). This CDR3 is 14 amino acids long. The germline V and J ends were trimmed by 0 bases and 4 bases, with 7 bases remaining between them. The CDR3 coding sequence is TGTGCCAGCAGTTACTCGCGGGTTTACAATGAGCAGTTCTTC. It is translated as CASSYSRVYNEQFF.

This rearrangement joins TRBV5-1 to TRBJ1-4, with 7 bases lining up with TRBD1. In germline, CDR1 is SGHRS, CDR2 YFSETQ. J gave up 8 bases and V 2 bases, and 9 bases lay outside the gene matches. The CDR3 extends over 15 amino acids. CDR3 sequence reads: CASSLLGTEEEKLFF. Here the CDR3 DNA reads TGCGCCAGCAGCTTACTCGGGACAGAAGAAGAAAAACTGTTTTTT.

The rearrangement links TRBV20-1 to TRBJ2-1; 10 positions agree with TRBD2. The trim removed 4 bases at V and 7 bases at J, leaving 7 bases unmatched. CDR1 and CDR2 (germline): DFQATT, SNEGSKA (reference sequence). This CDR3 spans 14 amino acids. The chain's CDR3 is CSAKTSGVWNEQFF. The CDR3 DNA sequence: TGCAGTGCTAAAACTAGCGGGGTCTGGAATGAGCAGTTCTTC.

This clonotype was seen a handful of times. The rearrangement joins TRBV4-3 to TRBJ2-1, with 8 bases lining up with TRBD2. CDR3 length: 16 residues. Trimming cost V 0 bases and J 4 bases; bases outside gene matches: 5. The germline V gene encodes CDR1 LGHNA and CDR2 YSLEER. As DNA, the CDR3 is TGCGCCAGCAGCCAAGATGAGAGCGGGGGATACAATGAGCAGTTCTTC. It translates to CASSQDESGGYNEQFF.

This clonotype was detected many times. The chain joins TRBV7-2 to TRBJ1-2, with a possible D match to TRBD1 (6 bases). V was clipped by 5 bases and J by 5 bases, with 15 bases between them. The length of the CDR3 is 14 residues. CDR1 and CDR2 (germline): SGHTA, FQGNSA. CDR3 DNA sequence: TGTGCCAGCAGCCAACAGGGCACCTATTATGGCTACACCTTC. Encoded protein: CASSQQGTYYGYTF.

This clonotype was seen ten or more times. The CDR3 sequence: CASSLATGGYGYTF. The CDR3 DNA sequence: TGTGCCAGCAGCTTAGCCACAGGGGGCTATGGCTACACCTTC. V and J are TRBV7-8 and TRBJ1-2, with 8 nucleotides matching TRBD1. The V and J ends lost 0 bases and 4 bases, in that order; junction bases with no gene match: 1. The CDR3 has 14 residues. Germline CDR1 and CDR2: SGHVS and FQNEAQ.

Concerning this clonotype: Since a much larger clone is just one base distant, this may be a read error. No conserved phenylalanine or tryptophan ends this CDR3, so it is likely a read error. The CDR3 coding sequence is TGTGCCAGCAGGGGGACTTACGAGCAGTACTTA. It encodes CASRGTYEQYL. The chain has TRBV6-1 and TRBJ2-7, with D tentatively TRBD2 (6 bases). This CDR3 is built from 11 residues. Germline CDR1 and CDR2: MNHNS and SASEGT. V lost 6 bases, J lost 4 bases, and 7 bases lay in between.

This clonotype was found once. A read error may be the cause here, since a much bigger clone is one base away. The chain uses TRBV7-8 and TRBJ2-1; tentatively, D is TRBD1 or TRBD2 (6 bases each). The CDR3 sequence is 15 residues long. CDR1 and CDR2 (germline): SGHVS, FQNEAQ. V lost 7 bases and J 10 bases, leaving 23 bases between the germline ends. CDR3 coding DNA: TGTGCCAGCACCCACCGTAGGGGGGCGCGGAAGGAGCAGTTCTTC. Translating it yields CASTHRRGARKEQFF. Supplemented by reference TRBV7-8 and TRBJ2-1, the full variable domain reads GAGVSQSPRYKVAKRGQDVALRCDPISGHVSLFWYQQALGQGPEFLTYFQNEAQLDKSGLPSDRFFAERPEGSVSTLKIQRTQQEDSAVYLCASTHRRGARKEQFFGPGTRLTVL.

This clonotype was observed at least ten times. The chain combines TRBV4-3 with TRBJ2-7; D not resolved. V was pared by 0 bases and J by 0 bases, with 6 bases between. This CDR3 has 14 amino acids. CDR1 is LGHNA, CDR2 YSLEER, per germline. As DNA, the CDR3 is TGCGCCAGCAGCCAAGATCAAAGCTCCTACGAGCAGTACTTC. Its translation: CASSQDQSSYEQYF.

This clonotype appeared a few times. CDR3 coding DNA: TGTGCCAGCTGGCAGGGACTAGCGGGAGTGACCGGGGAGCTGTTTTTT. Translation: CASWQGLAGVTGELFF. The J gene is TRBJ2-2, the V gene TRBV6-6; 14 positions match TRBD2. The germline gives CDR1 MNHNY, CDR2 SVGAGI (reference sequence). With 8 bases clipped from V and 5 bases from J, the junction kept 7 bases outside the gene matches. CDR3 length: 16 amino acids.

This clonotype was seen a few times. The CDR3, as DNA: TGTGCCAGCAGTTACGGGACAGGGTACGAGCAGTACTTC. As protein: CASSYGTGYEQYF. The chain links TRBV6-2 or TRBV6-3 to TRBJ2-7, with 9 bases that match TRBD1. Germline assignment: CDR1 MNHEY and CDR2 SVGEGT. This CDR3 comprises 13 residues. V lost 2 bases to trimming and J lost 4 bases; unmatched junction nucleotides: 0.

This clonotype appeared a few times. The chain recombines TRBV20-1 with TRBJ2-5; 7 bases match TRBD2. There are 14 residues in the CDR3. Germline loops: CDR1 DFQATT, CDR2 SNEGSKA (reference sequence). V shed 6 bases and J 2 bases; nucleotides not matched to a gene: 9. This chain's CDR3 is CSAIRLAVQETQYF. The CDR3 bases are TGCAGTGCGATCCGACTAGCAGTACAAGAGACCCAGTACTTC.

This clonotype has at least ten counts. As DNA, the CDR3 is TGCAGTGCTGCCGAGGTTAGCGGGAGAGGAGAAGAGACCCAGTACTTC. Protein: CSAAEVSGRGEETQYF. This chain connects TRBV20-1 to TRBJ2-5, with TRBD2 matching over 9 bases. The CDR3 loop spans 16 amino acids. J lost 3 bases, V lost 5 bases, and 13 bases had no gene match. Per the germline V gene, CDR1 is DFQATT and CDR2 is SNEGSKA (reference sequence).